The 17 T cell receptor beta chains presented below share a single source sample, sequenced in a study of cytomegalovirus exposure and HLA in healthy donors. The PCR made use of 60 Vbeta and 13 Jbeta primers. Data came from immunoSEQ multiplex PCR; TCRdb stores just in-frame clones and leaves some out. The repertoire consists of roughly 170,000 clones, with around 80% occurring once and the leading ten covering around 0.71%. Material for sequencing was PBMCs. These receptors were collected from a female donor in good health and CMV-seronegative.

On this clone itself: Distinct nucleotide sequences in the sample also encode this CDR3. The chain has TRBV4-2 and TRBJ1-4; 8 positions agree with TRBD1. This CDR3 comprises 13 residues. V lost 4 bases to trimming and J lost 8 bases; unmatched junction nucleotides: 3. Per the germline V gene, CDR1 is LGHNA and CDR2 is YNFKEQ. CDR3 nucleotide sequence: TGTGCCAGCAGCCCAAGGGACAGGGAAAAACTGTTTTTT. It specifies CASSPRDREKLFF.

The chain employs TRBV6-1 and TRBJ1-3; the D is unclear. The germline V gene encodes CDR1 MNHNS and CDR2 SASEGT. This CDR3 has 13 amino acids. Between the trimmed V and J ends, which lost 10 bases and 4 bases, there was a span of 14 bases. The CDR3 reads CATPSTGGNTIYF. The CDR3 DNA reads as TGTGCCACCCCTTCCACGGGGGGAAACACCATATATTTT.

The chain combines TRBV6-1 with TRBJ1-1; possible D gene TRBD1, 6 bases. Trimming removed 1 base from V and 1 base from J, with 7 bases in between. The germline gives CDR1 MNHNS, CDR2 SASEGT. CDR3 length: 14 residues. DNA of the CDR3: TGTGCCAGCAGTGAAGTGGACAGGAACACTGAAGCTTTCTTT. Its protein product is CASSEVDRNTEAFF.

This chain uses TRBV7-3 with TRBJ2-5; the match to TRBD2 covers 9 bases. The CDR3 is 14 residues long. Trimming took 2 bases from V and 4 from J; bases not matched to a gene: 2. The germline V gene encodes CDR1 SGHTA and CDR2 FQGTGA. The CDR3 here is CASSLAGGPETQYF. DNA of the CDR3: TGTGCCAGCAGCTTAGCGGGGGGGCCAGAGACCCAGTACTTC.

This clone has a handful of counts. The chain joins TRBV12-5 to TRBJ1-1; 7 positions agree with TRBD1. V shed 2 bases and J 5 bases; nucleotides not matched to a gene: 8. The CDR3 is 15 residues long. The germline CDR1 and CDR2 sequences are LGHNT and FRNRAP. In DNA, the CDR3 is TGTGCTAGTGGTTTGCCGACAGGGAGGATGACTGAAGCTTTCTTT. It translates to CASGLPTGRMTEAFF. Full variable domain (missing parts from reference TRBV12-5 and TRBJ1-1): DARVTQTPRHKVTEMGQEVTMRCQPILGHNTVFWYRQTMMQGLELLAYFRNRAPLDDSGMPKDRFSAEMPDATLATLKIQPSEPRDSAVYFCASGLPTGRMTEAFFGQGTRLTVV.

The chain carries TRBV29-1 and TRBJ2-5; 7 nucleotides agree with TRBD1. With V trimmed by 7 bases and J by 4 bases, 6 bases remained unmatched. This CDR3 is 12 amino acids long. CDR1 is SQVTM, CDR2 ANQGSEA, per germline. The CDR3 is CSAETGPETQYF. The CDR3 DNA reads TGCAGCGCCGAGACAGGGCCAGAGACCCAGTACTTC.

CDR3 DNA: TGTGCCTGGAAGGTACAGGGGAACACTGAAGCTTTCTTT. This encodes CAWKVQGNTEAFF. V and J are TRBV30 and TRBJ1-1; possible D gene TRBD1, 6 bases. This CDR3 region has 13 residues. Germline values: CDR1 GTSNPN, CDR2 SVGIG (reference sequence). The ends were cut back, 4 bases at V and 1 base at J, with 10 bases in the middle. The full variable domain, rest sourced from reference TRBV30 and TRBJ1-1, is SQTIHQWPATLVQPVGSPLSLECTVEGTSNPNLYWYRQAAGRGLQLLFYSVGIGQISSEVPQNLSASRPQDRQFILSSKKLLLSDSGFYLCAWKVQGNTEAFFGQGTRLTVV.

V is TRBV6-4 and J is TRBJ2-3; no firm D call. CDR3 length equals 14 residues. Germline CDR1 MRHNA, CDR2 SNTAGT. V gave up 5 bases and J gave up 1 base, with 10 bases separating them. CDR3 nucleotides: TGTGCCAGCAGTCAAGACTGGGGCACAGATACGCAGTATTTT. This encodes CASSQDWGTDTQYF.

This chain joins TRBV4-3 and TRBJ1-1, with a tentative D call TRBD1 (6 bases). The germline gives CDR1 LGHNA, CDR2 YSLEER. The CDR3 extends over 13 amino acids. Trimming pared 4 bases from V and 2 bases from J, leaving 8 bases between. The CDR3 DNA is TGCGCCAGCAGCCCCGGGACAAACACTGAAGCTTTCTTT. Its protein is CASSPGTNTEAFF.

This chain links TRBV19 with TRBJ1-2; 8 bases agree with TRBD1. V shed 3 bases and J 4 bases; nucleotides not matched to a gene: 4. This CDR3 is built from 14 residues. The germline V gene has CDR1 LNHDA and CDR2 SQIVND (reference sequence). The CDR3 DNA sequence: TGTGCCAGTAGTATCCAGGGGGCGAGCTATGGCTACACCTTC. This encodes CASSIQGASYGYTF.

This clone was seen a handful of times. The rearrangement uses TRBV4-3 and TRBJ1-2; D is uncertain. This CDR3 comprises 14 residues. Germline V gene sequence: CDR1 LGHNA, CDR2 YSLEER. The germline V and J ends were trimmed by 0 bases and 4 bases, with 9 bases remaining between them. The CDR3: CASSQDLSVYGYTF. CDR3 bases: TGCGCCAGCAGCCAAGATTTGAGCGTCTATGGCTACACCTTC.

V is TRBV7-2 and J is TRBJ2-7; possibly TRBD1 for D (6 bases). This CDR3 spans 13 amino acids. CDR1 SGHTA and CDR2 FQGNSA come from the germline V gene. Trimming left V 9 bases short and J 5 bases short, with 17 bases between. The CDR3 nucleotides read TGTGCCAGTAATACAGGGATTTGGGACGAGCAGTACTTC. The encoded protein is CASNTGIWDEQYF.

V gene TRBV5-6 combines with J gene TRBJ1-5; the match to TRBD1 covers 7 bases. Germline values: CDR1 SGHDT, CDR2 YYEEEE. This CDR3 is 14 amino acids long. V gave up 4 bases and J gave up 10 bases; unmatched junction bases: 11. The CDR3 DNA reads TGTGCCAGCAGCCTGAACAGGGGAGGAGATCCCCAGCATTTT. This gives the protein CASSLNRGGDPQHF.

CDR3 sequence reads: CASSQDEGLRAGGNEQFF. CDR3 coding DNA: TGCGCCAGCAGCCAAGATGAGGGACTACGAGCGGGGGGCAATGAGCAGTTCTTC. The gene calls are TRBV4-1 and TRBJ2-1; 9 bases are a match to TRBD2. The length of the CDR3 is 18 residues. Germline loops: CDR1 MGHRA, CDR2 YSYEKL. After removal of 0 bases from V and 6 bases from J, the junction contained 12 bases not matched to a gene.

This clone was seen more than once but under ten times. This chain connects TRBV5-4 to TRBJ2-2; TRBD1 aligns across 7 bases. Germline assignment: CDR1 SGHNT and CDR2 YYREEE (reference sequence). This CDR3 is built from 14 residues. The V gene end was trimmed by 4 bases and the J gene end by 5 bases; junction bases not matched to a gene: 5. For the CDR3, the DNA is TGTGCCAGCAGCCTTCTACAGGGGACCGGGGAGCTGTTTTTT. Translating it yields CASSLLQGTGELFF.

Of note for this clone: A read error may account for a junction end that differs from germline. The J gene is TRBJ1-1, the V gene TRBV7-9; D possibly corresponds to TRBD1 (6 bases). This CDR3 is built from 15 residues. CDR1 and CDR2 (germline): SEHNR, FQNEAQ (reference sequence). DNA for the CDR3: TGTTCCAGCAGCCGATCGTCCAGGGGACGGACTGAAGCTTTCTTT. This gives the protein CSSSRSSRGRTEAFF.

This rearrangement joins TRBV6-6 to TRBJ1-1; D is possibly TRBD1 (5 bases). This CDR3 is 13 amino acids long. Germline values: CDR1 MNHNY, CDR2 SVGAGI (reference sequence). The V end was cut by 6 bases, the J end by 9 bases, with 17 bases between. The CDR3 loop reads CASRWDSSVQAFF. As DNA, the CDR3 is TGTGCCAGCAGATGGGACTCTAGCGTTCAAGCTTTCTTT.